A few counts support the clone carrying this TCR beta chain. The sample comes from a study of blood T cells in healthy people across ages. Across the whole study: Template switching picked up about one barcoded beta molecule for each two T cells.

A J-beta primer mix and a sample-barcoded 5' primer were used in a second PCR of roughly 7 to 12 cycles. TCRdb used MiXCR to reprocess the 5' RACE reads, holding one entry per CDR3 protein. The sample has 760,000 or so distinct CDR3 sequences, roughly 25% seen once. Each sample yielded at least 5 micrograms of PBMC total RNA. In germline, CDR1 is MNHEY, CDR2 SMNVEV (reference sequence). V was cut by 6 bases and J by 1 base, with 15 bases left in between. CDR3 length equals 15 residues. The same data also went into a second study, on T cells of mothers and their children. This second report adds: Biologically related mothers and children overlapped slightly more than unrelated pairs, a non-significant difference. Sequencing revealed no T cell clones that were persistent and microchimeric.

Sequenced: blood. This sequence originates from a boy aged 5-17 years in good health. The V call is TRBV27, the J call TRBJ1-1; tentatively, D is TRBD1 (5 bases). CDR3 nucleotides: TGTGCCAGCAGAACCCCGGGACCGGGGAACACTGAAGCTTTCTTT. Translating gives CASRTPGPGNTEAFF.